This T cell receptor beta chain was sequenced in a study of blood T cell repertoires in COVID-19. Background on the study: Nucleic acid was either cDNA or gDNA, and it came from T cells, B-cell-depleted T cells, or PBMCs.

Original data processing: Reference gene primer amplification in the assay estimated nucleated cell counts. The protocol was immunoSEQ multiplex PCR, while the TCRdb copy is restricted to in-frame clones and leaves out a portion. Clone size and V and J calls were adopted from that table, with D and trimming inferred from the DNA. The sample yields some 270,000 clones, around 91% seen once. Germline-derived CDR1 and CDR2 are SGDLS and YYNGEE. This CDR3 region has 15 residues. The V gene end was trimmed by 1 base and the J gene end by 4 bases; junction bases not matched to a gene: 1. This TCR came from a woman aged 55-69 years with COVID-19, enrolled during active disease. V and J are TRBV9 and TRBJ1-4; 10 bases agree with TRBD1. The sequencing input was peripheral blood. The CDR3 region is CASSVRDRGNEKLFF. Here the CDR3 DNA reads TGTGCCAGCAGCGTAAGGGACAGGGGTAATGAAAAACTGTTTTTT.